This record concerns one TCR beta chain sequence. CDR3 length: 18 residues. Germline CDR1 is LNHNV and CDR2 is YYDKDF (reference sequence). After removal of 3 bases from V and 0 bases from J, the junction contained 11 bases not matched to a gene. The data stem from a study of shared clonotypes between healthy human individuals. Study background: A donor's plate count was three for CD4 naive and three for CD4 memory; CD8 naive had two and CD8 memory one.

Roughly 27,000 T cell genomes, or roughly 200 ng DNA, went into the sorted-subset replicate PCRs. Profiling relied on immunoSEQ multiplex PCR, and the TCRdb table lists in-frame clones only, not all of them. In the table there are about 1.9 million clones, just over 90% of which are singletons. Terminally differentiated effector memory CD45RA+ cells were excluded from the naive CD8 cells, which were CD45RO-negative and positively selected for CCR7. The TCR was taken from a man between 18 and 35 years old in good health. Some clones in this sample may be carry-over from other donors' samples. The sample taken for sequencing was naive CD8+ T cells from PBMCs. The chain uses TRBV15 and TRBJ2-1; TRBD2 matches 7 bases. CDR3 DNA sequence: TGTGCCACCAGCAGGGAAGGGACTACCGGCAGCTCCTACAATGAGCAGTTCTTC. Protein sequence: CATSREGTTGSSYNEQFF. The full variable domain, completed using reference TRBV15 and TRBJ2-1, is DAMVIQNPRYQVTQFGKPVTLSCSQTLNHNVMYWYQQKSSQAPKLLFHYYDKDFNNEADTPDNFQSRRPNTSFCFLDIRSPGLGDTAMYLCATSREGTTGSSYNEQFFGPGTRLTVL.